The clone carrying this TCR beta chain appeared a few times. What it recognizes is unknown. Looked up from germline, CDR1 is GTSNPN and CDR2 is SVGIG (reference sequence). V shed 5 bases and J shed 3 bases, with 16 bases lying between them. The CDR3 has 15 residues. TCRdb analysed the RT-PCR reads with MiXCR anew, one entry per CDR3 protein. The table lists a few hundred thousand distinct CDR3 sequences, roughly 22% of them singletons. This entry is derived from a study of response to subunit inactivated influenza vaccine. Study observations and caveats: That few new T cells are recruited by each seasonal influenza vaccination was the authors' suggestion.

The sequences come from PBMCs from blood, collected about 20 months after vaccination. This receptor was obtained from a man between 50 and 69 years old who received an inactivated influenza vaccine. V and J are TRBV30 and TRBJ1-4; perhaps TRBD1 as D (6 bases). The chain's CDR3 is CAWGQTGNSNEKLFF. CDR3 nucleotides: TGTGCCTGGGGCCAAACAGGGAACTCTAATGAAAAACTGTTTTTT.